The subject of this entry is one T cell receptor beta chain. Its antigen is as yet unknown. The data are from a study of T-cell memory formation after mild COVID-19. Study at large: Most TCR clusters belonged to a single donor.

TCRdb redid the calling of the 5' RACE reads with MiXCR, one entry per CDR3 protein. This sample has some 320,000 distinct CDR3 sequences, with approximately 15% found just once. General study results and limits: Most CD4+ clones that shrank were in CM and EM, while CD8+ ones turned up in EMRA.

The TCR was taken from a man in his late teens or twenties who had mild COVID-19 (a few samples of this study predate the infection). Cell type and time point are not known. The sample consisted of PBMCs or a T cell subset sorted from them (not recorded which).

In nucleotides, the CDR3 is TGTGCCAGCAGCTTAGCTCGGGTCCAGTTCTTC. As protein: CASSLARVQFF. The chain recombines TRBV11-1 with TRBJ2-1; D uncertain. The CDR3 loop spans 11 amino acids. Germline loops: CDR1 SGHAT, CDR2 FQDESV (reference sequence). Between the trimmed V and J ends, which lost 0 bases and 13 bases, there was a span of 7 bases.